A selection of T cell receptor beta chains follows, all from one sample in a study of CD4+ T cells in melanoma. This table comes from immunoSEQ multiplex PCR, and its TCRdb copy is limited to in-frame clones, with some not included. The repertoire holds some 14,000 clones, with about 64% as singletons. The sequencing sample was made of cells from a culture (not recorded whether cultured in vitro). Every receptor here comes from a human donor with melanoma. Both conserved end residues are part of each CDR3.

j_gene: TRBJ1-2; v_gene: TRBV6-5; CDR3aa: CASSEGTGLYGYTF
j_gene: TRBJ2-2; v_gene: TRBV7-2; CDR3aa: CASSLAPASGGAGELFF
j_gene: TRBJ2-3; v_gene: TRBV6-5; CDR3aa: CASSYVDTQYF
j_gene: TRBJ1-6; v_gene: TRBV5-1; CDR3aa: CASSQQTGNSPLHF
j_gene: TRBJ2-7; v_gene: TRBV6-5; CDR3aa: CASSYRGGPYGQYF
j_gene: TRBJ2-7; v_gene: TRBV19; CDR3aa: CASSDGTGNTYEQYF
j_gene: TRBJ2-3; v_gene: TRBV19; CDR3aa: CASSKRLAGGPTDTQYF
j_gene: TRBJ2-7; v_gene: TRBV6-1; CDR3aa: CASSESNRGIVREQYF
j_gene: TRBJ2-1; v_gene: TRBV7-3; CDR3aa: CASSSMSHGPYNEQFF
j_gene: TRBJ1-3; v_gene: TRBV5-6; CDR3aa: CASSLGGIGNTIYF
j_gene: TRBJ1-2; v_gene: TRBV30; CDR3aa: CAWRTSGGLGGYTF
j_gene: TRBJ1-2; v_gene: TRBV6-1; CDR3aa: CASKGDYYGYTF
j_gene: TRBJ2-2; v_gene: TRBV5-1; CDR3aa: CASSLGRINTGELFF
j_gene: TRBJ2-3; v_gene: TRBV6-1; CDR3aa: CASSVSRTSARWTDTQYF
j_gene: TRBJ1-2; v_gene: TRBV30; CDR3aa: CAWSTGGDYGYTF
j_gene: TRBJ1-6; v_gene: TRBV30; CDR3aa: CAWSGGRAANSPLHF
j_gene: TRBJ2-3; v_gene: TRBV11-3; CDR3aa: CASSFSYRDTQYF
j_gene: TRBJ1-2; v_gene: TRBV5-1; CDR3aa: CASSSLDGESYGYTF
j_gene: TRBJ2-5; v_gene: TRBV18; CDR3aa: CASSPTSGGLQSTQYF
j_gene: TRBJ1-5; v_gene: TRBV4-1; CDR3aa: CASSQDWGFQPQHF
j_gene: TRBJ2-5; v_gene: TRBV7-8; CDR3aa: CASSASWIRKTQYF
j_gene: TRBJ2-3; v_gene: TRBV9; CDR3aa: CASSPSLGLQYF
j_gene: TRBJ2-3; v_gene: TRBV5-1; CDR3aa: CASSWDYSSTDTQYF
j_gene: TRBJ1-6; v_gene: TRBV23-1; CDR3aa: CASRPTRIVNSPLHF
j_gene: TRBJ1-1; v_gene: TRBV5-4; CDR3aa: CASSPAPGDTEAFF
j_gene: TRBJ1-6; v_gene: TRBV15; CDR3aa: CATSRVGGIYNSPLHF
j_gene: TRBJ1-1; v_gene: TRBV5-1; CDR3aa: CASSLGSGTNTEAFF
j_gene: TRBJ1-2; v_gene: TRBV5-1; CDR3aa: CASSWGDRESYGYTF
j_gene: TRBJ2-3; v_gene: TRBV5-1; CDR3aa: CASSSGVVTDTQYF
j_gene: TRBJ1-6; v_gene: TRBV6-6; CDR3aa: CASSYSAGGEALHF
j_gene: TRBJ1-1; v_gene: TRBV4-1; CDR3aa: CASSRPGPGAFF
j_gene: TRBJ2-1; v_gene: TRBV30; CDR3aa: CAWSVRAPNEQFF
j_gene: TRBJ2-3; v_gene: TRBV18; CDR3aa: CASSPRRSSGGTADTQYF
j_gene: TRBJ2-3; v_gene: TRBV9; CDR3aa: CASSGGQGATDTQYF
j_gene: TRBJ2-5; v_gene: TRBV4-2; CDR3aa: CASSQGGVSETQYF
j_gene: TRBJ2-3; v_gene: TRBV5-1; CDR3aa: CASSLQGRSTDTQYF
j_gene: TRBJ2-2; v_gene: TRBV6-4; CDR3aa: CASQDRGNGTGELFF